A selection of T cell receptor beta chains follows, all from one sample in a study of T cell responses to AZD1222 COVID-19 vaccine. Produced via immunoSEQ multiplex PCR; TCRdb's table is partial and in-frame only. The data contain about 130,000 clones, over 85% of them singletons. The source material was peripheral blood, sampled on day 0 of AZD1222 vaccination. The receptors originated from an adult in good health. CDR3s include the opening cysteine and the closing phenylalanine or tryptophan. D genes are given only for firm matches. Only some rows state a clone size, as once, few, many or a class for expanded clones.

-	TRBJ1-3	-	TRBV5-1	CASSLGRLGNTIYF	TGCGCCAGCAGCTTGGGGCGGCTTGGAAACACCATATATTTT
TRBD1	TRBJ2-7	-	TRBV5-1	CASSTRDREDEQYF	TGCGCCAGCAGCACTCGGGACAGGGAGGACGAGCAGTACTTC
-	TRBJ2-1	-	TRBV19	CASSIWNEQFF	TGTGCCAGTAGTATATGGAATGAGCAGTTCTTC
TRBD1	TRBJ2-1	-	TRBV11-3	CASSLDVTGGRYNEQFF	TGTGCCAGCAGCTTAGATGTGACAGGGGGCCGCTACAATGAGCAGTTCTTC
-	TRBJ1-4	-	TRBV18	CASSPPVGGLEEKLFF	TGTGCCAGCTCACCACCGGTCGGGGGGCTAGAAGAAAAACTGTTTTTT
-	TRBJ1-1	-	TRBV20-1	CSARQGTEAFF	TGCAGTGCTAGGCAGGGAACTGAAGCTTTCTTT
-	TRBJ1-6	-	TRBV10-3	CATRPGQEFSPLHF	TGTGCCACTCGACCAGGGCAGGAGTTTTCACCCCTCCACTTT
-	TRBJ1-6	once	TRBV6-5	CASSIQGRRSPLHF	TGTGCCAGCAGTATCCAGGGCCGGCGTTCACCCCTCCACTTT
TRBD1	TRBJ2-1	-	TRBV15	CATSRPEAGTADEQFF	TGTGCCACCAGCAGACCCGAAGCCGGGACAGCGGATGAGCAGTTCTTC
-	TRBJ2-2	-	TRBV28	CASSLGGSQTGELFF	TGTGCCAGCAGTTTAGGTGGGAGTCAAACCGGGGAGCTGTTTTTT
TRBD1	TRBJ2-1	-	TRBV27	CASIRWGQGNNEQFF	TGTGCCAGCATCAGGTGGGGACAGGGTAACAATGAGCAGTTCTTC
-	TRBJ2-7	-	TRBV3-1/TRBV3-2	CASSLGRSSYEQYF	TGTGCCAGCAGCCTGGGACGGAGCTCCTACGAGCAGTACTTC
TRBD1	TRBJ2-1	-	TRBV9	CASSEGGQGLNEQFF	TGTGCCAGCAGCGAGGGGGGACAGGGTCTCAATGAGCAGTTCTTC
TRBD1	TRBJ1-1	-	TRBV24-1	CATSGGTGGTWGDKAFF	TGTGCCACCAGTGGGGGTACAGGGGGCACGTGGGGAGACAAAGCTTTCTTT
TRBD1	TRBJ1-5	once	TRBV6-5	CASSYSGQGGQPQHF	TGTGCCAGCAGTTACTCCGGACAGGGTGGCCAGCCCCAGCATTTT
-	TRBJ2-7	-	TRBV7-3	CASSLFVPARGAYEQYF	TGTGCCAGCAGCTTATTTGTTCCGGCCCGAGGAGCCTACGAGCAGTACTTC
-	TRBJ2-3	-	TRBV6-1	CASSARSTGFGADTQYF	TGTGCCAGCAGTGCCAGATCCACGGGATTTGGGGCAGATACGCAGTATTTT
-	TRBJ2-1	-	TRBV27	CASSSGVAYNEQFF	TGTGCCAGCAGTTCCGGGGTGGCCTACAATGAGCAGTTCTTC
TRBD1	TRBJ2-7	once	TRBV11-1	CASSYTGQGIREQYF	TGTGCCAGCAGCTACACGGGACAGGGAATTAGGGAGCAGTACTTC
-	TRBJ1-6	-	TRBV19	CASSANSPLHF	TGTGCCAGTTCTGCGAATTCACCCCTCCACTTT
TRBD1	TRBJ1-1	once	TRBV4-3	CASSQDRAGGLGTDTEAFF	TGCGCCAGCAGCCAAGATCGGGCAGGGGGGCTAGGTACGGACACTGAAGCTTTCTTT
-	TRBJ1-2	-	TRBV25-1	CASSKTGLYGYTF	TGTGCCAGCAGTAAAACGGGGCTCTATGGCTACACCTTC
TRBD2	TRBJ2-7	-	TRBV3-1/TRBV3-2	CASSLPTSGRPYEQYF	TGTGCCAGCAGCTTACCGACTAGCGGGAGACCCTACGAGCAGTACTTC
-	TRBJ1-5	-	TRBV7-2	CASSLYQGRGQPQHF	TGTGCCAGCAGCTTATACCAGGGGAGAGGTCAGCCCCAGCATTTT
-	TRBJ2-5	-	TRBV6-5	CASRLQETQYF	TGTGCCAGCAGGCTACAAGAGACCCAGTACTTC
TRBD2	TRBJ2-5	once	TRBV4-1	CASSQGWSRESETQYF	TGCGCCAGCAGCCAAGGATGGTCGCGGGAGTCAGAGACCCAGTACTTC
TRBD1	TRBJ2-7	-	TRBV16	CASSQVGQASYEQYF	TGTGCCAGCAGCCAAGTGGGACAGGCTTCCTACGAGCAGTACTTC
-	TRBJ1-2	-	TRBV9	CASSVGVDYGYTF	TGTGCCAGCAGCGTAGGGGTGGACTATGGCTACACCTTC
TRBD1	TRBJ1-1	-	TRBV19	CASSTPQDRAEAFF	TGTGCCAGTAGTACCCCTCAGGACAGGGCTGAAGCTTTCTTT
-	TRBJ2-5	-	TRBV9	CASSARGLATETQYF	TGTGCCAGCAGCGCGCGCGGGCTAGCTACGGAGACCCAGTACTTC
-	TRBJ2-7	once	TRBV19	CASSANPGPAQQYF	TGTGCCAGTAGCGCAAATCCGGGACCGGCCCAGCAGTACTTC
TRBD2	TRBJ2-2	-	TRBV19	CASRASGRLTAAGELFF	TGTGCCAGTAGGGCTAGCGGGAGGCTCACCGCGGCCGGGGAGCTGTTTTTT
-	TRBJ2-5	-	TRBV29-1	CSVQKVALQETQYF	TGCAGCGTCCAAAAAGTCGCGCTGCAAGAGACCCAGTACTTC
TRBD1	TRBJ2-6	-	TRBV18	CASSPETGAGANVLTF	TGTGCCAGCTCACCAGAGACAGGGGCTGGGGCCAACGTCCTGACTTTC
-	TRBJ2-2	-	TRBV5-1	CASSPRGIGSVNGELFF	TGCGCCAGCAGCCCCCGCGGTATTGGGAGTGTGAACGGGGAGCTGTTTTTT
TRBD2	TRBJ2-1	-	TRBV28	CASSSTRSSGSSYNEQFF	TGTGCCAGCAGTTCCACCCGCTCTAGCGGGTCCTCCTACAATGAGCAGTTCTTC
-	TRBJ1-1	-	TRBV19	CASSITPPGTEAFF	TGTGCCAGTAGTATCACCCCTCCGGGCACTGAAGCTTTCTTT
-	TRBJ1-2	-	TRBV5-1	CASSLGYNYGYTF	TGCGCCAGCAGCTTGGGTTATAACTATGGCTACACCTTC
TRBD1	TRBJ1-6	-	TRBV11-2	CASSPRTGNSPLHF	TGTGCCAGCAGCCCAAGGACAGGGAATTCACCCCTCCACTTT
-	TRBJ1-5	-	TRBV7-2	CASSLDSYQPQHF	TGTGCCAGCAGCTTAGACAGTTATCAGCCCCAGCATTTT
-	TRBJ2-7	-	TRBV7-6	CASSLGAGAGVQEQYF	TGTGCCAGCAGCTTAGGGGCAGGGGCGGGAGTACAGGAGCAGTACTTC